This T cell receptor (beta chain) was found in a study of breast tumors, draining lymph nodes, adjacent tissues listed by TCRdb under 2016. General notes on the study: Breast cancer patients provided tumor, adjacent nontumor tissue and axillary lymph nodes, and the study compared the TCR beta repertoires across these three sources. In human breast cancer, the study set out to assess how tumor, surrounding tissue and draining lymph node repertoires relate to one another and whether T cells might be exchanged between them. Study-level results and caveats: Tumor and nontumor tissue repertoires were found to be significantly more similar in luminal-like than in basal-like breast cancer. The conclusion that tumor T cells originate in lymph nodes was presented as consistent with a hypothesis rather than as directly demonstrated. The data were considered consistent with most tumor T cells being derived from the lymph node and subsequently expanding within tumor tissue. Tumor T-cell repertoires showed less diversity than lymph node repertoires and more diversity than nontumor tissue repertoires, and tumor T-cell repertoires showed preferential V and J gene usage.

About this clonotype: The antigen this receptor binds is unknown. Per-base quality was not reported, and no clone a single base away is much larger than it.

Lymph node samples came from the axillary draining lymph nodes of breast cancer patients. Sequencing relied on an Illumina HiSeq 2000. TCR beta chain libraries were generated through multiplex PCR amplification. High-throughput sequencing was used to analyze the amplified TCR beta chain products. TCRdb reworked the public reads: Q25 trimming with fastp, MiXCR clone assembly, productive beta chains retained. Each CDR3 protein gets just one entry, which takes the most common genes and DNA from the rows behind it. The sample yields over 200,000 distinct CDR3 sequences; around 34% were counted once. Approximately 3.6% of the sample is in the top ten clones. From the cysteine up to the phenylalanine, the CDR3 has a length of 13 residues. Only the CDR3 portion is preserved as DNA: 39 bases, with reading frame beginning at the first base. Trimming takes 6 bases from V and 4 bases from J, and the germline ends sit 12 bases apart. The germline V gene yields SNHLY for CDR1 and FYNNEI for CDR2.

The material sequenced was axillary lymph node tissue. The sequence came from a female donor with breast cancer. Some clones in this sample may be carry-over from other donors' samples. The rearrangement joined TRBV2 to TRBJ2-5, and possibly TRBD2, on 5 matching bases. CDR3 region: CASRQLVRETQYF. Read as DNA, the sequence is TGTGCCAGCAGACAACTAGTCCGAGAGACCCAGTACTTC. The entire variable domain, with the stretches around the CDR3 drawn from the reference TRBV2 and TRBJ2-5 proteins, is EPEVTQTPSHQVTQMGQEVILRCVPISNHLYFYWYRQILGQKVEFLVSFYNNEISEKSEIFDDQFSVERPDGSNFTLKIRSTKLEDSAMYFCASRQLVRETQYFGPGTRLLVL.